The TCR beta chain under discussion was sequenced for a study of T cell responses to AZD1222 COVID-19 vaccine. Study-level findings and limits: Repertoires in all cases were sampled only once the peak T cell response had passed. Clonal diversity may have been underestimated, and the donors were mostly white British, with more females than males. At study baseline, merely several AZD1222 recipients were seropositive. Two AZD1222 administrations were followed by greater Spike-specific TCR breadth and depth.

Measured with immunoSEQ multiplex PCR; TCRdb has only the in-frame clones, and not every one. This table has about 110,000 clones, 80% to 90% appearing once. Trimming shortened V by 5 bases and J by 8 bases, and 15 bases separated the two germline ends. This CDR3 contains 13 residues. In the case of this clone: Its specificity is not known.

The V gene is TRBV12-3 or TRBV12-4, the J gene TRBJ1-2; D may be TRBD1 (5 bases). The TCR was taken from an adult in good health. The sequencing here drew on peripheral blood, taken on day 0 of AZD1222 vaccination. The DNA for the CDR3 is TGTGCCAGCAGTGAGGGGCAGGGTCGCGGCTACACCTTC. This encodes CASSEGQGRGYTF.